The rows below give T cell receptor beta chains drawn from one sample of a study of T cell changes during pregnancy in multiple sclerosis. Sequencing used immunoSEQ multiplex PCR; TCRdb keeps in-frame clones, though not all of them. The sample contains about 89,000 clones, over 90% of which appear only once. The material was peripheral blood, obtained in the third trimester of pregnancy. These receptors all stem from a female donor with multiple sclerosis, enrolled in a pregnancy study. Both conserved end residues are part of each CDR3. D genes are given only for firm matches. Size is stated for part of the rows, as once, few or many counts, or as a class when the clone is expanded.

abundance,d_gene,v_gene,j_gene,CDR3nt,CDR3aa
once,TRBD2,TRBV5-4,TRBJ2-7,TGTGCCAGCAGCTTTCGACCTTGGACTAGCGGATTGTACGAGCAGTACTTC,CASSFRPWTSGLYEQYF
NA,NA,TRBV27,TRBJ1-1,TGTGCCAGCAGCGAATCCAGTCCTTATGATCCTTTCTTT,CASSESSPYDPFF
NA,NA,TRBV7-8,TRBJ2-7,TGTGCCAGCAGCCGAGGGTCGGCCGGTACCTCCTACGAGCAGTACTTC,CASSRGSAGTSYEQYF
NA,NA,TRBV6-1,TRBJ2-1,TGTGCCAGCAGTGGCCGGGCCACGGGGGAGCAGTTCTTC,CASSGRATGEQFF
NA,TRBD1,TRBV5-1,TRBJ1-5,TGCGCCAGCAGCCCTACAGGGGGCGAGAATCAGCCCCAGCATTTT,CASSPTGGENQPQHF
few,NA,TRBV2,TRBJ1-2,TGTGCCAGCCTCCCAGGGAACAGGAACTATGGCTACACCTTC,CASLPGNRNYGYTF
NA,TRBD1,TRBV18,TRBJ2-3,TGTGCCAGCTCACCACCGGATACAGGGGGCGGAGATACGCAGTATTTT,CASSPPDTGGGDTQYF
NA,TRBD1,TRBV2,TRBJ1-2,TGTGCCAGCGGGGACAGCCGATATGGCTACACCTTC,CASGDSRYGYTF
NA,NA,TRBV9,TRBJ2-3,TGTGCCAGCAGCGTAGCGGGTGCCCACACAGATACGCAGTATTTT,CASSVAGAHTDTQYF
few,NA,TRBV4-3,TRBJ2-2,TGCGCCAGCAGCCAAGGTGTCCGTGCGAACACCGGGGAGCTGTTTTTT,CASSQGVRANTGELFF
NA,TRBD1,TRBV5-1,TRBJ2-3,TGCGCCAGCAGCTTGAATCCCCTCGACAGGGGGCGGTCAGATACGCAGTATTTT,CASSLNPLDRGRSDTQYF
NA,TRBD1,TRBV7-6,TRBJ2-5,TGTGCCAGCAGCCCCGGGACAGGGGTTATCGAGACCCAGTACTTC,CASSPGTGVIETQYF
NA,TRBD1,TRBV28,TRBJ1-1,TGTGCCAGCAGTTTAGAAAGGGGGCGGAACACTGAAGCTTTCTTT,CASSLERGRNTEAFF
NA,NA,TRBV30,TRBJ1-3,TGTGCCTGGAGTCCAGGGGATCCCTCTGGAAACACCATATATTTT,CAWSPGDPSGNTIYF
NA,TRBD2,TRBV11-2,TRBJ2-1,TGTGCCAGCAGCTCCTGGACTAGCGGGAGCGCGTGGTGGGGCTATGAGCAGTTCTTC,CASSSWTSGSAWWGYEQFF
NA,TRBD2,TRBV19,TRBJ2-7,TGTGCCAGTAGTATAGGCCCGGCCAGCGGGAACGAGCAGTACTTC,CASSIGPASGNEQYF
NA,TRBD2,TRBV19,TRBJ2-7,TGTGCCAGTACCGTCCCGGGACTAGACGAGCAGTACTTC,CASTVPGLDEQYF
NA,NA,TRBV5-5,TRBJ1-5,TGTGCCAGCAGCTTGGAAGGGGAGGGGTATAGCAATCAGCCCCAGCATTTT,CASSLEGEGYSNQPQHF
NA,TRBD2,TRBV30,TRBJ2-7,TGTGCCTGGACTCTAGCGGGTTCCTACGAGCAGTACTTC,CAWTLAGSYEQYF
NA,NA,TRBV7-9,TRBJ2-7,TGTGCCAGCAGCCAGCCCCTCCGGACAGAGAAACCCTACGAGCAGTACTTC,CASSQPLRTEKPYEQYF
NA,NA,TRBV7-9,TRBJ2-7,TGTGCCAGCAGCCTAGGGTCGGGGCAGTACTTC,CASSLGSGQYF
NA,TRBD1,TRBV4-2,TRBJ2-7,TGTGCCAGCAGCTACATCGGGACAGCCTACGAGCAGTACTTC,CASSYIGTAYEQYF
NA,NA,TRBV29-1,TRBJ1-1,TGCAGCCATTGGGGGGGCGCGCGGACTGAAGCTTTCTTT,CSHWGGARTEAFF
once,TRBD1,TRBV9,TRBJ2-7,TGTGCCAGCAGCGTTTCCCGACAGGGTCGGGAGCAGTACTTC,CASSVSRQGREQYF
NA,TRBD2,TRBV19,TRBJ2-7,TGTGCCAGTAGTTTTGGACTAGCGGGGGCTACCTACGAGCAGTACTTC,CASSFGLAGATYEQYF
NA,TRBD2,TRBV7-2,TRBJ2-3,TGTGCCAGCAGCTTCACTAGCGGGCCCACAGATACGCAGTATTTT,CASSFTSGPTDTQYF
NA,NA,TRBV6-1,TRBJ1-5,TGTGCCAGCAGTGAAGCGCAGGCACGTAATCAGCCCCAGCATTTT,CASSEAQARNQPQHF
once,TRBD2,TRBV14,TRBJ2-2,TGTGCCAGCAGCCGGACTAGCGGGAGGGGCGGGGAGCTGTTTTTT,CASSRTSGRGGELFF
NA,TRBD1,TRBV19,TRBJ1-5,TGTGCCAGTAGTAAGGGGGGACAGGGCAATCAGCCCCAGCATTTT,CASSKGGQGNQPQHF
NA,NA,TRBV27,TRBJ1-1,TGTGCCAGCAGTTTATACCCGAGCGGGGACGCAGGCAACACTGAAGCTTTCTTT,CASSLYPSGDAGNTEAFF
NA,NA,TRBV7-7,TRBJ2-5,TGTGCCAGCAGCTTAGGGGCAGAAGAGACCCAGTACTTC,CASSLGAEETQYF
NA,NA,TRBV19,TRBJ1-2,TGTGCCAGTAGTTGGTTCAACAATGGCTACACCTTC,CASSWFNNGYTF
NA,NA,TRBV5-1,TRBJ1-5,TGCGCCAGCAGCTTCGAGGGGGATCAGCCCCAGCATTTT,CASSFEGDQPQHF
NA,TRBD2,TRBV9,TRBJ2-7,TGTGCCAGCAGCGTTGGGGACTACTACGAGCAGTACTTC,CASSVGDYYEQYF
NA,NA,TRBV30,TRBJ1-2,TGTGCCTGGAGCCTCGGCAGCAGGGAAGGAGGCTACACCTTC,CAWSLGSREGGYTF
NA,NA,TRBV19,TRBJ2-3,TGTGCCAGTAGTATCCACACAGATACGCAGTATTTT,CASSIHTDTQYF
NA,TRBD2,TRBV4-1,TRBJ2-5,TGCGCCAGCAGCCAAGACGGAGCTAGCGGGAGTAAGGAGACCCAGTACTTC,CASSQDGASGSKETQYF
NA,TRBD2,TRBV6-1,TRBJ2-7,TGTGCCAGCACCGGGGGGAGCTCCTACGAGCAGTACTTC,CASTGGSSYEQYF
NA,TRBD1,TRBV6-1,TRBJ2-3,TGTGCCAGCAGGGAGACAGGGGCAGATACGCAGTATTTT,CASRETGADTQYF
NA,NA,TRBV28,TRBJ2-2,TGTGCCAGCAGTTTATCCTGGGTGGGAGGTTCAACCGGGGAGCTGTTTTTT,CASSLSWVGGSTGELFF
NA,TRBD1,TRBV2,TRBJ1-4,TGTGCCGGGACAGGACCTAATGAAAAACTGTTTTTT,CAGTGPNEKLFF
NA,NA,TRBV11-2,TRBJ1-1,TGTGCCAGCAGCTCCAGGGAATTGAACACTGAAGCTTTCTTT,CASSSRELNTEAFF
NA,NA,TRBV4-3,TRBJ1-1,TGCGCCAGCAGCCAAGGGACAGCTGAAGCTTTCTTT,CASSQGTAEAFF
NA,NA,TRBV6-1,TRBJ1-5,TGTGCCAGCAGTGGGGGGACAACGGGGCAGCCCCAGCATTTT,CASSGGTTGQPQHF
once,NA,TRBV4-1,TRBJ1-1,TGCGCCAGCAGCCAAGATCTTCGGGGAACTGAAGCTTTCTTT,CASSQDLRGTEAFF
NA,TRBD2,TRBV5-1,TRBJ2-5,TGCGCCAGCAGCTTGGGGGCTAGCGGGGGACAAGAGACCCAGTACTTC,CASSLGASGGQETQYF
once,NA,TRBV19,TRBJ2-3,TGTGCCAGTCGTCAGCAGGGCGATACGCAGTATTTT,CASRQQGDTQYF
NA,TRBD2,TRBV4-2,TRBJ2-5,TGTGCCAGCAGCCTCCGACTAGCGGGCCTGCAAGAGACCCAGTACTTC,CASSLRLAGLQETQYF
NA,TRBD2,TRBV5-6,TRBJ2-5,TGTGCCAGCAGCTCCACCGGGGGGATGGTACGAAGGAGCACCCAGTACTTC,CASSSTGGMVRRSTQYF